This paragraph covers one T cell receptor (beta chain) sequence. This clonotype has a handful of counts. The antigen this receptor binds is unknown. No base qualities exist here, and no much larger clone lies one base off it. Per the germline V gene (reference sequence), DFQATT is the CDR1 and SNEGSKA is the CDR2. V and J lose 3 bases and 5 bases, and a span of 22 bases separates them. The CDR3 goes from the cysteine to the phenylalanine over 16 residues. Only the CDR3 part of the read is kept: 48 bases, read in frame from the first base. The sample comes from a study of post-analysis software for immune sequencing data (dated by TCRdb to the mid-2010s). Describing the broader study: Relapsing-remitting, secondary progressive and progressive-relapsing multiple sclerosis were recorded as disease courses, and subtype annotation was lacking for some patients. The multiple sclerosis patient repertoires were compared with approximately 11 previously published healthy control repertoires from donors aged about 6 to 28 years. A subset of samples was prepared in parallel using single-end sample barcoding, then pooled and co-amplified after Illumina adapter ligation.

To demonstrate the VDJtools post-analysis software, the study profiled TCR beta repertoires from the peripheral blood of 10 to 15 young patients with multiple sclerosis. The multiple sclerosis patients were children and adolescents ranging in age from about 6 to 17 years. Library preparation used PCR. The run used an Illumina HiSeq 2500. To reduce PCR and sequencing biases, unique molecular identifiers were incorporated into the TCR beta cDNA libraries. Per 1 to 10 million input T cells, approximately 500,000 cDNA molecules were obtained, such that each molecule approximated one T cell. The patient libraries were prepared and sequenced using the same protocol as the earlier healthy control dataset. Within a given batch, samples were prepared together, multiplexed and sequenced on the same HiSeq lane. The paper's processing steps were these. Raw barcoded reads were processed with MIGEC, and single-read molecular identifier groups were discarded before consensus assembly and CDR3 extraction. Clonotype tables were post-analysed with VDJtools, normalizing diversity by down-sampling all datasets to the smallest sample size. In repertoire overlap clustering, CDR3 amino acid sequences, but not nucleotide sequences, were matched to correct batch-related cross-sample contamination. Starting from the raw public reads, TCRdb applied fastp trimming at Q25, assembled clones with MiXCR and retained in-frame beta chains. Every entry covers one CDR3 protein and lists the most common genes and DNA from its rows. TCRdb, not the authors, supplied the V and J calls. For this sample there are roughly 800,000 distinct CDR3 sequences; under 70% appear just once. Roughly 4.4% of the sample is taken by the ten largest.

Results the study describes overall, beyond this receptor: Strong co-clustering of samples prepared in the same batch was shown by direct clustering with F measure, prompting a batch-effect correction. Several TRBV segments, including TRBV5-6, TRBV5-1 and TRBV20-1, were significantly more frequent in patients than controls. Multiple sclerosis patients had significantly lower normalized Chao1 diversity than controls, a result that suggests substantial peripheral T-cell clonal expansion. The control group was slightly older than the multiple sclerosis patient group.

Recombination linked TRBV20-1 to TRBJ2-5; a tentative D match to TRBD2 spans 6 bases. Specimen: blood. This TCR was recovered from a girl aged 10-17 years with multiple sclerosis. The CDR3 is CSASTLTSLRLETQYF. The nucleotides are TGCAGTGCTAGTACACTGACTAGTTTAAGGTTGGAGACCCAGTACTTC.